Shown below are 5 T cell receptor beta chains from a single sample sequenced in a study of T cells in localized non-small cell lung cancer. Sequencing was performed with immunoSEQ multiplex PCR; in TCRdb, only in-frame clones are kept and a portion is missing. The repertoire holds about 29,000 clones, about nine tenths seen once, with about a tenth in the top ten. The sequencing used peripheral blood, collected before any cancer treatment. These receptor sequences come from a woman aged 40-75 years with stage I lung adenocarcinoma.

The gene calls are TRBV27 and TRBJ2-2, with D uncertain. Germline CDR1 is MNHEY and CDR2 is SMNVEV (reference sequence). The CDR3 is 15 amino acids. Trimming took 3 bases from V and 2 from J, leaving 10 bases between them. The CDR3 sequence: CASSLGLANTGELFF. CDR3 coding DNA: TGTGCCAGCAGTTTGGGTCTGGCTAACACCGGGGAGCTGTTTTTT.

The J gene is TRBJ1-3, the V gene TRBV7-2; no clear D gene. The CDR3 runs to 12 residues. Germline-derived CDR1 and CDR2 are SGHTA and FQGNSA. Trimming took off 3 bases at V and 0 bases at J, with 0 bases between the two ends. The CDR3 DNA follows: TGTGCCAGCAGCTTCTCTGGAAACACCATATATTTT. It translates to CASSFSGNTIYF. Complete variable domain (other parts from reference TRBV7-2 and TRBJ1-3): GAGVSQSPSNKVTEKGKDVELRCDPISGHTALYWYRQSLGQGLEFLIYFQGNSAPDKSGLPSDRFSAERTGGSVSTLTIQRTQQEDSAVYLCASSFSGNTIYFGEGSWLTVV.

This chain connects TRBV7-2 to TRBJ2-2, with TRBD1 as a possible D gene (6 bases). The length of the CDR3 is 15 residues. Trimming pared 6 bases from V and 0 bases from J, leaving 11 bases between. CDR1 is SGHTA and CDR2 is FQGNSA in the germline V gene. The CDR3 is CASRPDRSNTGELFF. The CDR3 DNA reads as TGTGCCAGCAGACCCGACAGGTCGAACACCGGGGAGCTGTTTTTT.

The V gene is TRBV7-6, the J gene TRBJ2-1; tentative D call: TRBD2 (6 bases). The V end lost 6 bases, the J end lost 6 bases, and 18 bases lay between the germline ends. CDR1 and CDR2 (germline): SGHVS, FNYEAQ. The CDR3 is 15 residues long. The DNA for the CDR3 is TGTGCCAGCAGGCCGTCCGGGGGTGGGGGCAATGAGCAGTTCTTC. This gives the protein CASRPSGGGGNEQFF.

V and J are TRBV5-1 and TRBJ2-7; 9 bases align to TRBD1. This CDR3 is built from 14 residues. J was trimmed by 3 bases and V by 5 bases; bases with no gene match: 6. Germline V gene data show CDR1 as SGHRS and CDR2 as YFSETQ. CDR3 nucleotides: TGCGCCAGCAGAGATACAGGGGGCGGCTACGAGCAGTACTTC. This gives the protein CASRDTGGGYEQYF. The whole variable domain, filled in from reference TRBV5-1 and TRBJ2-7, reads KAGVTQTPRYLIKTRGQQVTLSCSPISGHRSVSWYQQTPGQGLQFLFEYFSETQRNKGNFPGRFSGRQFSNSRSEMNVSTLELGDSALYLCASRDTGGGYEQYFGPGTRLTVT.